One T cell receptor beta chain is described in this entry. Antigen unknown. In germline, CDR1 is SGHRS, CDR2 YFSETQ. With V trimmed by 7 bases and J by 6 bases, 17 bases remained unmatched. CDR3 size: 16 residues. It was with 60 Vbeta and 13 Jbeta primers that the PCR ran. TCRdb's copy holds only in-frame clones and misses some; the assay was immunoSEQ multiplex PCR. The sample holds 170,000 or so clones, 77% seen once. The record originates from a study of cytomegalovirus exposure and HLA in healthy donors. Study context: Samples from HLA-typed donors yielded about 85 million unique TCRs in an early data release. The study's findings and limits: TRBV6-2, TRBV6-3 and other indistinguishable V segments were excluded.

Each donor was nominally healthy when sampled (though unrecorded immune exposures were likely). V and J are TRBV5-1 and TRBJ2-3, with 7 bases lining up with TRBD1. This TCR derives from a young woman in good health and CMV-seropositive. Input material: PBMCs. CDR3 sequence (DNA): TGCGCCAGCGGCGCAGGGAAGGGGGCTTTTCAGGATACGCAGTATTTT. Residues: CASGAGKGAFQDTQYF.